This entry describes one TCR beta chain. The target of this receptor is not known. The record has no base qualities; no much larger clone is one base away. Collaborating institutions collected whole blood in K2EDTA tubes following their own protocols. Collaborator samples were shipped for TCRbeta analysis as frozen whole blood, isolated PBMCs, or DNA extracted from either sample type. This sample was included in a study of blood T cell repertoires in COVID-19 (TCRdb year 2020). About the study as a whole: Samples covering the acute and convalescent phases of COVID-19 were provided by collaborators in the United States, Italy and Spain. The material from the prospective study consisted of cDNA or gDNA derived from T cells, B-cell-depleted T cells, or PBMCs. The dataset comprised deeply sampled blood TCRbeta repertoires from subjects exposed to, actively infected with, or recovered from COVID-19. The repertoires were released in a freely available public database intended as a resource for research on the immune response to SARS-CoV-2. Samples came from the ongoing ImmuneRACE study (first 160 participants) plus 1,254 subjects from 6 global collaborators. A de-identified subject ID, COVID-19 status, age in years and sex were almost always included in the sample metadata. Where available, HLA class I and class II types were obtained from metadata supplied by the sample provider rather than from assay-based typing.

From its cysteine to its phenylalanine, the CDR3 spans 12 amino acids. Of the read, only the CDR3 DNA is kept; its 36 bases are in frame from base 1. V gives up 4 bases and J gives up 8 bases, and the segment between their germline ends measures 9 bases. From a lookup of the germline V gene, CDR1 and CDR2 are MNHEY and SVGAGI. General conclusions and limits of the study: How much clinical and demographic metadata was included differed by source and by participant, and the metadata was provided uncurated.

The immunoSEQ Assay, a bias-controlled multiplex PCR, was used to amplify TCRbeta CDR3 regions from genomic DNA. Per the source publication's procedure: The number of nucleated cells in each sample was estimated by amplification of reference gene primers within the assay. To quantify the absolute abundance of each unique TCRbeta CDR3 rearrangement, sequence reads were collapsed and filtered. Productive Simpson clonality was computed per sample as the square root of Simpson's diversity index over productive rearrangements. What TCRdb holds here is the immuneACCESS table cut down to in-frame rearrangements. Part of the clones is not present; checked against another copy, under half of the missing clones reflect an unresolved V gene, and the others are unexplained. Clone size and the V and J calls come from that table; the DNA yielded D and trimming. For this sample there are approximately 260,000 clones; roughly 83% appear just once. The ten most abundant clones make up about 9.5% of the sample.

This chain is built from TRBV6-5 and TRBJ2-1; the D gene lacks a confident call. The specimen sequenced was peripheral blood. The source is an elderly woman with acute or convalescent COVID-19. The CDR3 reads CASSFRFDEQFF. The nucleotides are TGTGCCAGCAGTTTTCGGTTCGATGAGCAGTTCTTC.